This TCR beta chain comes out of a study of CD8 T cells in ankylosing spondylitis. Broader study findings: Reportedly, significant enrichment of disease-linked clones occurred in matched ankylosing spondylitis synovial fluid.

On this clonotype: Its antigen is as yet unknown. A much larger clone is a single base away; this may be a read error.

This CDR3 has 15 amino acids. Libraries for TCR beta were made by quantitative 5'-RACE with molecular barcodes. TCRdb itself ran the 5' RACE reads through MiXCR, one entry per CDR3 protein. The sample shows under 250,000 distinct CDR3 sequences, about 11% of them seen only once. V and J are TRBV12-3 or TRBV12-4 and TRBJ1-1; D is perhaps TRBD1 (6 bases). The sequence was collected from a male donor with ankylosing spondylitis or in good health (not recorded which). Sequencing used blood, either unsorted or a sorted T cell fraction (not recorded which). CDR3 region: CGSSLFGGGNTEAFF. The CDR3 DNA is TGTGGCAGCAGTTTATTCGGGGGCGGGAACACTGAAGCTTTCTTT.